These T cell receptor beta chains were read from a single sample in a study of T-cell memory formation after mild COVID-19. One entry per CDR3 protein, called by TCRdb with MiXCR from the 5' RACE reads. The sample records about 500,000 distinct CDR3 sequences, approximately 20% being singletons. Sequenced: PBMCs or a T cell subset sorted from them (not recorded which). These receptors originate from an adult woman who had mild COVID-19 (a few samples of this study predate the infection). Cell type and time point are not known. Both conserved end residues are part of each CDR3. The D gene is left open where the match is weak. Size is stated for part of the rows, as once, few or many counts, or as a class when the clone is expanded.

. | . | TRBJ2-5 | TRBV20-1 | TGCAGTGTCAAACTAGGAGGGGAGACCCAGTACTTC | CSVKLGGETQYF
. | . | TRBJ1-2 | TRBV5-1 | TGCGCCAGCAGCCCGTCAGGGGACTATGGCTACACCTTC | CASSPSGDYGYTF
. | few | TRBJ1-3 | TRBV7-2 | TGTGCCAGCAGCTCCGGGCCCTCTGGAAACACCATATATTTT | CASSSGPSGNTIYF
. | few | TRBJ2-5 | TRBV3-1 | TGTGCCAGCAGCCATATGTTACAAGAGACCCAGTACTTC | CASSHMLQETQYF
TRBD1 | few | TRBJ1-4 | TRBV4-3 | TGCGCCAGCAGCCAAGAAGCCCAGGGGGTTTATGAAAAACTGTTTTTT | CASSQEAQGVYEKLFF
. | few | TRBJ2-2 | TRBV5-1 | TGCGCCAGCAGGACGGACCCCCGGTACACCGGGGAGCTGTTTTTT | CASRTDPRYTGELFF
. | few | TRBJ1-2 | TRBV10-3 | TGTGCCATCAGTGACGGATCGGGGCATCGACTAGACTATGGCTACACCTTC | CAISDGSGHRLDYGYTF
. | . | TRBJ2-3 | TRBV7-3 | TGTGCCAGCAGCCAGGTAAGCGCCCACGCGGGCACAGATACGCAGTATTTT | CASSQVSAHAGTDTQYF
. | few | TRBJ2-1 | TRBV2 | TGTGCCAGCAGGGGCGGGACGTCGAGCTCCTACAATGAGCAGTTCTTC | CASRGGTSSSYNEQFF
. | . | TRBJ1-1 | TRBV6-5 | TGTGCCAGCAGTTATGACCGGCGGACGAACACTGAAGCTTTCTTT | CASSYDRRTNTEAFF
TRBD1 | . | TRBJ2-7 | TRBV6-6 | TGTGCCACGAAAACCCGGGACAGGGGTTACGAGCAGTACTTC | CATKTRDRGYEQYF
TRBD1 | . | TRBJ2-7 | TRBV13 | TGTGCCAGCAGCTCCAGGGGGCTTTACGAGCAGTACTTC | CASSSRGLYEQYF
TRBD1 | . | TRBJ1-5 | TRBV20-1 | TGCAGTGCTCCCAACAGGGGAAAGGGGAGCAATCAGCCCCAGCATTTT | CSAPNRGKGSNQPQHF
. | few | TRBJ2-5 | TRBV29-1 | TGCAGCGTTGTTAGCGGCAGTTCCCTGGAAGAGACCCAGTACTTC | CSVVSGSSLEETQYF
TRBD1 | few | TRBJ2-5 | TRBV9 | TGTGCCAGCAGCGTAGCTGTGGACAGGCGAGAGACCCAGTACTTC | CASSVAVDRRETQYF
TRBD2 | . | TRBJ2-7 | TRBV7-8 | TGTGCCAGCAGCCCCGCCGGACTAGCGGGGGAGAACTACGAGCAGTACTTC | CASSPAGLAGENYEQYF
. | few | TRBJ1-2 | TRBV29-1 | TGCAGCGTAACAGGGTCTGGTCACTATGGCTACACCTTC | CSVTGSGHYGYTF
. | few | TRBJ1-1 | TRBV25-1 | TGTGCCAGCAGTGAATTAAGGGAAATGAACACTGAAGCTTTCTTT | CASSELREMNTEAFF
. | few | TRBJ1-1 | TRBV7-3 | TGTGCCAGCAGATCGGACAGAAGGGACACTGAAGCTTTCTTT | CASRSDRRDTEAFF
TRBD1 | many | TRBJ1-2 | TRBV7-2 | TGTGCCAGCAGCTCTCGGGACAGTCAGGGCTACACCTTC | CASSSRDSQGYTF
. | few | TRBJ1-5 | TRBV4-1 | TGCGCCAGCAGCTATGCTCAGGTAGCGGGACAGCCCCAGCATTTT | CASSYAQVAGQPQHF
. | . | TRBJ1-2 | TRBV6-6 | TGTGCCAGCAGTCGCGCGGGGTCGGACTATGGCTACACCTTC | CASSRAGSDYGYTF
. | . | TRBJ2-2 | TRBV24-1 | TGTGCCACCAGTGTTGACGGGGAGCTGTTTTTT | CATSVDGELFF
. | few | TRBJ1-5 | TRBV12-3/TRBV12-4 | TGTGCCAGCAGTTTCAATTCAGACTCGAATCAGCCCCAGCATTTT | CASSFNSDSNQPQHF
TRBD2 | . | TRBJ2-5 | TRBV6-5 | TGTGCCAGCAGTTCCTCTAGCGGGAGGGGAGAGACCCAGTACTTC | CASSSSSGRGETQYF
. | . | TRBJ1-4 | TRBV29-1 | TGCAGCGTTGGTGGGTCAACTAATGAAAAACTGTTTTTT | CSVGGSTNEKLFF
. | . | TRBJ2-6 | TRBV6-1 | TGTGCCAGCAGTGTCGCGACACTTTCCTCTGGGGCCAACGTCCTGACTTTC | CASSVATLSSGANVLTF
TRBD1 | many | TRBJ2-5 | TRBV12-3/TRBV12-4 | TGTGCCAGCAGTGGACAGGAGACCCAAGAGACCCAGTACTTC | CASSGQETQETQYF
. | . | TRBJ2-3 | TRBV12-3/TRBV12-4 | TGTGCCAGCAGTTATGCTTTTTTAGGCCCCACAGATACGCAGTATTTT | CASSYAFLGPTDTQYF
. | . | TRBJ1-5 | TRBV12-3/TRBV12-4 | TGTGCCAGCAGTTTTCAAGTTAGCAATCAGCCCCAGCATTTT | CASSFQVSNQPQHF
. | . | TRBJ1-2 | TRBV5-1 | TGCGCCAGCAGCACCCGGAGGGGCGAGGTAACCTACACCTTC | CASSTRRGEVTYTF
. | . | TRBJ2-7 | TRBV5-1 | TGCGCCAGCAGCGTTTCTTCAGGGGACTACGAGCAGTACTTC | CASSVSSGDYEQYF
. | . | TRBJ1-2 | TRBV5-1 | TGCGCCAGCAGCTTGTACCCAGGGGATGGCTACACCTTC | CASSLYPGDGYTF
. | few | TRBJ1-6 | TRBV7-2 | TGTGCCAGCAGCCCGTACAGCTCCTATAATTCACCCCTCCACTTT | CASSPYSSYNSPLHF
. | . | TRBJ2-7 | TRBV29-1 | TGCAGCGTTGAAGCCCCGGGAGACTACGAGCAGTACTTC | CSVEAPGDYEQYF
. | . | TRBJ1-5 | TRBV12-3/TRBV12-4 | TGTGCCAGCAGCAGCGGGACACTCAATCAGCCCCAGCATTTT | CASSSGTLNQPQHF
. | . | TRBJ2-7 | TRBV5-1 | TGCGCCAGCAGCCCGACGGGGGTCCACTCCTACGAGCAGTACTTC | CASSPTGVHSYEQYF
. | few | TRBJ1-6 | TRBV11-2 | TGTGCCAGCAGGAGGGGGGGGTTCGGGTATAATTCACCCCTCCACTTT | CASRRGGFGYNSPLHF
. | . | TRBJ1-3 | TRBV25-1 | TGTGCCAGCAGTGATCCGAGACAGTTAAGAAACACCATATATTTT | CASSDPRQLRNTIYF
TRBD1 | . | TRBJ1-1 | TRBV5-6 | TGTGCCAGCAGCTTGGACGCTTGGGACAGAGCCGCGATGAACACTGAAGCTTTCTTT | CASSLDAWDRAAMNTEAFF
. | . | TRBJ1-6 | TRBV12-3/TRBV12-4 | TGTGCCAGCAGTTTTGAAGGGCACGGATCACCCCTCCACTTT | CASSFEGHGSPLHF
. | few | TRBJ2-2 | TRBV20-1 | TGCAGTGCTAGAGAGCCAGGGGTGAACACCGGGGAGCTGTTTTTT | CSAREPGVNTGELFF
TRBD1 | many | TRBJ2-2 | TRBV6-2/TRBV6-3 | TGTGCCAGCAGCTATGCTCCGGGACAGGGGAACGGGGAGCTGTTTTTT | CASSYAPGQGNGELFF
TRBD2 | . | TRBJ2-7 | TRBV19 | TGTGCCAGCCATAGACTAGCGGGCTCCTACGAGCAGTACTTC | CASHRLAGSYEQYF
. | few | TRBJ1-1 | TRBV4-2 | TGTGCCAGCAGCTCAGGATTAGGACATCGGAACGGTGAAGCTTTCTTT | CASSSGLGHRNGEAFF
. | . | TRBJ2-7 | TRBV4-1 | TGCGCCAGCAGCCGGCCACAGGAACTCTACGAGCAGTACTTC | CASSRPQELYEQYF
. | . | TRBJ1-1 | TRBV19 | TGTGCCAGTAGTATTTATGAGAACACTGAAGCTTTCTTT | CASSIYENTEAFF
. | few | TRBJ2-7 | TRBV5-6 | TGTGCCAGCAGAGGCTACGGACCGCTGATGTCCAACGAGCAGTACTTC | CASRGYGPLMSNEQYF